Below are 8 T cell receptor beta chains sequenced from a single sample in a study of blood T cell repertoires in COVID-19. Assay used: immunoSEQ multiplex PCR; TCRdb lists only in-frame clones, some missing. The repertoire includes 40,000 to 60,000 clones, 84% of them detected once, and 1.5% to 2% sits in the top ten. The material sequenced was peripheral blood. The receptors originated from a man aged 50-60 years with acute or convalescent COVID-19.

The chain has TRBV6-5 and TRBJ1-4, with 8 bases that match TRBD1. In germline, CDR1 is MNHEY, CDR2 SVGAGI. The length of the CDR3 is 15 residues. Losses at the gene ends were 0 bases for V and 6 bases for J; bases not matched to a gene: 3. The CDR3 here is CASSYSTTGDEKLFF. CDR3 nucleotide sequence: TGTGCCAGCAGTTACTCAACGACAGGGGATGAAAAACTGTTTTTT.

This chain links TRBV19 with TRBJ2-7; 8 bases map to TRBD1. V trimming: 4 bases; J trimming: 6 bases; junction bases outside the gene matches: 5. Germline values: CDR1 LNHDA, CDR2 SQIVND (reference sequence). The CDR3 is 13 residues long. The CDR3 DNA reads as TGTGCCAGTAGTACCGGCGGACAGGGCGAGCAGTACTTC. Amino acids: CASSTGGQGEQYF. The complete variable domain, with remaining parts taken from reference TRBV19 and TRBJ2-7, reads DGGITQSPKYLFRKEGQNVTLSCEQNLNHDAMYWYRQDPGQGLRLIYYSQIVNDFQKGDIAEGYSVSREKKESFPLTVTSAQKNPTAFYLCASSTGGQGEQYFGPGTRLTVT.

The chain links TRBV29-1 to TRBJ1-2; maybe TRBD1 (5 bases). The V end was cut by 0 bases, the J end by 3 bases, with 14 bases between. CDR3 length: 15 amino acids. The germline gives CDR1 SQVTM, CDR2 ANQGSEA. The CDR3 nucleotides are TGCAGCGTTGAAGATCGGGGGGGGAATTACTATGGCTACACCTTC. Translated, it gives CSVEDRGGNYYGYTF.

Points on this clone: One end of the junction varies from germline; a read error may be responsible. The V gene is TRBV27, the J gene TRBJ2-5; 15 bases are a match to TRBD2. The V gene's germline CDR1 is MNHEY and CDR2 SMNVEV (reference sequence). This CDR3 region has 18 residues. CDR3 nucleotides: TGTGCCGGCAGTTTAATGGGGACTAGCGGGAGGCCCCGGGAGACCCAGTACTTC. Amino acids: CAGSLMGTSGRPRETQYF.

V usage is TRBV6-2 or TRBV6-3 and J usage is TRBJ2-2, with D perhaps TRBD2 (5 bases). Germline-derived CDR1 and CDR2 are MNHEY and SVGEGT. The V end lost 6 bases, the J end lost 4 bases, and 21 bases lay between the germline ends. The CDR3 consists of 17 residues. The CDR3 DNA is TGTGCCAGCAGCCCTGGCCCGGGAATGTCTATCACCGGGGAGCTGTTTTTT. Translating it yields CASSPGPGMSITGELFF.

The chain employs TRBV19 and TRBJ1-2; D might be TRBD1 (5 bases). Germline loops: CDR1 LNHDA, CDR2 SQIVND (reference sequence). Between the trimmed V and J ends, which lost 11 bases and 1 base, there was a span of 14 bases. The CDR3 sequence is 13 residues long. This chain's CDR3 is CASSEGSNYGYTF. Written as DNA, the CDR3 is TGTGCCTCCTCGGAGGGGAGTAACTATGGCTACACCTTC.

V usage is TRBV5-5 and J usage is TRBJ2-2; 7 positions agree with TRBD1. Trimming cost V 2 bases and J 4 bases; bases outside gene matches: 2. CDR3 length: 14 residues. CDR1 and CDR2 from the germline V gene are SGHKS and YYEKEE (reference sequence). The CDR3 sequence: CASSLTGVTGELFF. The CDR3 coding sequence is TGTGCCAGCAGCTTAACAGGGGTCACCGGGGAGCTGTTTTTT.

The rearrangement joins TRBV2 to TRBJ2-3, with D uncertain. The CDR3 has 12 amino acids. Germline V gene lookup returns CDR1 SNHLY and CDR2 FYNNEI. V lost 6 bases and J lost 4, with 8 bases in between. This CDR3 is CASRQPSDTQYF. The CDR3 DNA reads TGTGCCAGCAGACAGCCGTCAGATACGCAGTATTTT.